The next 32 T cell receptor beta chains were all read from a single sample in a study of cytomegalovirus exposure and HLA in healthy donors. PCR was performed using 60 Vbeta and 13 Jbeta primers. Profiled with immunoSEQ multiplex PCR; TCRdb holds only in-frame clones, not every one. The sample holds 130,000 or so clones, more than 60% seen once. Sequenced sample: PBMCs. The receptors derive from a female donor in good health and CMV-seronegative.

V is TRBV7-9 and J is TRBJ2-4, with 7 bases lining up with TRBD1. The length of the CDR3 is 17 residues. Germline V CDR1 and CDR2: SEHNR, FQNEAQ (reference sequence). V shed 5 bases, J shed 0 bases, and the junction held 10 bases outside the gene matches. CDR3 coding DNA: TGTGCCAGCAGCCTTTCGCTAGGGGGCATAGCCAAAAACATTCAGTACTTC. Encoded protein: CASSLSLGGIAKNIQYF.

A few counts support this clone. The V call is TRBV5-4, the J call TRBJ1-1; 8 nucleotides agree with TRBD1. In germline, CDR1 is SGHNT, CDR2 YYREEE (reference sequence). This CDR3 has 15 amino acids. Trimming took 4 bases from V and 6 from J; bases not matched to a gene: 11. CDR3 sequence: CASSLFGTGPPEAFF. As DNA, the CDR3 is TGTGCCAGCAGCCTCTTTGGGACAGGCCCTCCTGAAGCTTTCTTT. The variable domain in full, completed from reference TRBV5-4 and TRBJ1-1, reads ETGVTQSPTHLIKTRGQQVTLRCSSQSGHNTVSWYQQALGQGPQFIFQYYREEENGRGNFPPRFSGLQFPNYSSELNVNALELDDSALYLCASSLFGTGPPEAFFGQGTRLTVV.

This clone was found once. The chain carries TRBV11-2 and TRBJ1-4; D not certain. V was shortened by 1 base and J by 7 bases, with 7 bases between the two germline ends. Germline-derived CDR1 and CDR2 are SGHAT and FQNNGV. This CDR3 comprises 13 residues. CDR3 sequence (DNA): TGTGCCAGCAGCTTAGTGCGTGGTGAAAAACTGTTTTTT. This encodes CASSLVRGEKLFF.

The rearrangement joins TRBV5-1 to TRBJ1-2; unclear D gene. Germline V gene lookup returns CDR1 SGHRS and CDR2 YFSETQ. The CDR3 spans 13 residues. The V end lost 6 bases, the J end lost 4 bases, and 13 bases lay between the germline ends. The CDR3 DNA reads TGCGCCAGCACGAGGGCGCTTAGCTATGGCTACACCTTC. Translation: CASTRALSYGYTF.

V is TRBV28 and J is TRBJ1-2; 7 nucleotides agree with TRBD1. Germline V gene data show CDR1 as MDHEN and CDR2 as SYDVKM. J gave up 8 bases and V 5 bases, and 17 bases lay outside the gene matches. The CDR3 runs to 16 residues. The CDR3 is CASSPGGTAYVLGYTF. DNA for the CDR3: TGTGCCAGCAGTCCTGGGGGGACAGCCTATGTCTTGGGCTACACCTTC.

The chain is built from TRBV6-1 and TRBJ1-2, with D unresolved. CDR1 and CDR2 (germline): MNHNS, SASEGT. This CDR3 spans 16 amino acids. The V and J ends lost 2 bases and 8 bases respectively, with 21 bases between them. The CDR3 DNA reads TGTGCCAGCAGTGAAATGTTTACGACGAGGATACAAGGCTACACCTTC. Translating gives CASSEMFTTRIQGYTF.

The chain joins TRBV10-2 to TRBJ2-2, with TRBD1 matching 7 bases. The CDR3 is 15 residues long. The V gene's germline CDR1 is WSHSY and CDR2 SAAADI. J lost 5 bases, V lost 3 bases, and 6 bases had no gene match. CDR3 DNA: TGCGCCAGCAGTGAAGGGGGCGCCGGGACCGGGGAGCTGTTTTTT. Residues: CASSEGGAGTGELFF.

Notes on this clone: Other DNA sequences of this sample code for an identical CDR3. This chain connects TRBV29-1 to TRBJ1-1; no clear D gene. The V gene's germline CDR1 is SQVTM and CDR2 ANQGSEA. The CDR3 covers 13 residues. V shed 4 bases and J shed 7 bases, with 16 bases lying between them. CDR3 coding DNA: TGCAGCGTTGTTTTGTCATCGCACTTTGAAGCTTTCTTT. It translates to CSVVLSSHFEAFF.

The rearrangement links TRBV9 to TRBJ1-4; TRBD1 is a possible D gene (5 bases). The CDR3 totals 14 residues. Germline lookup yields CDR1 SGDLS and CDR2 YYNGEE. The V end lost 1 base, the J end lost 8 bases, and 12 bases lay between the germline ends. CDR3 DNA sequence: TGTGCCAGCAGCGTATCAGGGAAGGAGGAAAAACTGTTTTTT. Its protein product is CASSVSGKEEKLFF.

The chain has TRBV29-1 and TRBJ2-1; TRBD2 matches 11 bases. The CDR3 totals 16 residues. Trimming took 3 bases from V and 9 from J; bases not matched to a gene: 13. Germline lookup yields CDR1 SQVTM and CDR2 ANQGSEA. The CDR3 sequence: CSVDGTIAGGPIEQFF. In DNA, the CDR3 is TGCAGCGTTGATGGTACGATAGCGGGGGGGCCTATTGAGCAGTTCTTC.

The CDR3 sequence: CASSVVSGGVGTGELFF. CDR3 in DNA: TGTGCCAGCAGCGTAGTTTCAGGGGGCGTTGGGACCGGGGAGCTGTTTTTT. This chain joins TRBV9 and TRBJ2-2, with TRBD1 matching over 8 bases. CDR3 length: 17 amino acids. Germline-derived CDR1 and CDR2 are SGDLS and YYNGEE. V gave up 0 bases and J gave up 5 bases; unmatched junction bases: 9.

The chain employs TRBV11-2 and TRBJ2-5; TRBD1 matches 9 bases. The CDR3 runs to 15 residues. CDR1 and CDR2 (germline): SGHAT, FQNNGV. J gave up 5 bases and V 1 base, and 5 bases lay outside the gene matches. The CDR3 nucleotides read TGTGCCAGCAGCTTAGGGAACAGGGGGCACGAGACCCAGTACTTC. Amino acid sequence: CASSLGNRGHETQYF.

This chain links TRBV9 with TRBJ2-3; TRBD2 aligns across 7 bases. The CDR3 is 15 amino acids. V lost 4 bases, J lost 0 bases, and 5 bases stayed unmatched. Germline CDR1 and CDR2: SGDLS and YYNGEE. As DNA, the CDR3 is TGTGCCAGCAGCCAGCGACTAGCAAGCACAGATACGCAGTATTTT. This gives the protein CASSQRLASTDTQYF.

This clone was counted between two and nine times. This rearrangement joins TRBV6-1 to TRBJ2-7; D is uncertain. CDR3 length: 15 residues. Germline values: CDR1 MNHNS, CDR2 SASEGT. The V end was cut by 9 bases, the J end by 0 bases, with 18 bases between. CDR3 in amino acids: CASTSLATGSYEQYF. CDR3 nucleotide sequence: TGTGCCAGTACGAGTTTGGCAACGGGCTCCTACGAGCAGTACTTC.

This chain uses TRBV14 with TRBJ1-2; the D is unclear. The CDR3 is 12 residues long. From germline, CDR1 is SGHDN and CDR2 FVKESK. Trimming left V 4 bases short and J 7 bases short, with 10 bases between. CDR3 sequence reads: CASSPGSRGYTF. CDR3 coding DNA: TGTGCCAGCAGCCCAGGCTCGCGTGGCTACACCTTC.

The chain links TRBV7-6 to TRBJ2-1, with TRBD1 identical over 8 bases. Per germline, CDR1 SGHVS and CDR2 FNYEAQ. Unmatched junction bases numbered 21, after V lost 1 base and J lost 7 bases. This CDR3 has 20 residues. For the CDR3, the DNA is TGTGCCAGCAGCTTAGACCGGGCGGGGCAGGGGGCGATGAGTGGGAATGAGCAGTTCTTC. Translating gives CASSLDRAGQGAMSGNEQFF.

The chain uses TRBV5-1 and TRBJ1-1; D may be TRBD1 (5 bases). The CDR3 length is 13 residues. Germline assignment: CDR1 SGHRS and CDR2 YFSETQ. Deletions cut 5 bases from V and 7 bases from J, with 15 bases between. CDR3 in amino acids: CASSYIDSFEAFF. For the CDR3, the DNA is TGCGCCAGCAGTTACATTGACAGTTTTGAAGCTTTCTTT.

The chain links TRBV7-8 to TRBJ2-1, with 11 bases lining up with TRBD1. The CDR3 consists of 17 residues. V dropped 4 bases and J dropped 7; count of bases not matched to a gene: 12. Germline CDR1 and CDR2: SGHVS and FQNEAQ. CDR3 amino acids: CASSSARVGTGGNEQFF. CDR3 bases: TGTGCCAGCAGCTCCGCGCGGGTAGGGACAGGGGGAAATGAGCAGTTCTTC.

The chain employs TRBV11-3 and TRBJ2-1, with 10 bases that match TRBD2. Germline V lookup: CDR1 SGHNT, CDR2 YENEEA. CDR3 length: 16 residues. V lost 5 bases, J lost 3 bases, and 7 bases stayed unmatched. CDR3 loop: CASSKTTSGVYNEQFF. CDR3 DNA sequence: TGTGCCAGCAGCAAAACAACTAGCGGGGTCTACAATGAGCAGTTCTTC.

This sequence joins TRBV29-1 and TRBJ2-2; D perhaps matches TRBD2 (5 bases). Trimming shortened V by 5 bases and J by 5 bases, and 15 bases separated the two germline ends. Germline V gene sequence: CDR1 SQVTM, CDR2 ANQGSEA. The CDR3 contains 14 residues. CDR3 region: CSVPGIGGTGELFF. The CDR3 DNA reads TGCAGCGTTCCCGGCATCGGCGGGACCGGGGAGCTGTTTTTT.

This clone was recorded only once. The chain is built from TRBV5-1 and TRBJ2-1; D uncertain. V lost 0 bases and J 0 bases, leaving 4 bases between the germline ends. The CDR3 loop spans 14 amino acids. Germline V lookup: CDR1 SGHRS, CDR2 YFSETQ. The CDR3 region has the DNA TGCGCCAGCAGCTTGGACAACTCCTACAATGAGCAGTTCTTC. Its protein is CASSLDNSYNEQFF. The full variable domain, completed using reference TRBV5-1 and TRBJ2-1, is KAGVTQTPRYLIKTRGQQVTLSCSPISGHRSVSWYQQTPGQGLQFLFEYFSETQRNKGNFPGRFSGRQFSNSRSEMNVSTLELGDSALYLCASSLDNSYNEQFFGPGTRLTVL.

CDR3 region: CASSNPVTSGASTDTQYF. The CDR3, as DNA: TGTGCCAGCAGCAACCCCGTGACTAGCGGAGCTAGCACAGATACGCAGTATTTT. The chain has TRBV11-1 and TRBJ2-3; 9 positions match TRBD2. Germline V CDR1 and CDR2: SGHAT, FQDESV (reference sequence). This CDR3 is built from 18 residues. J gave up 0 bases and V 5 bases, and 12 bases lay outside the gene matches. Supplemented by reference TRBV11-1 and TRBJ2-3, the full variable domain reads EAEVAQSPRYKITEKSQAVAFWCDPISGHATLYWYRQILGQGPELLVQFQDESVVDDSQLPKDRFSAERLKGVDSTLKIQPAELGDSAMYLCASSNPVTSGASTDTQYFGPGTRLTVL.

Only a few counts were recorded for this clone. The V call is TRBV30, the J call TRBJ1-1; no clear D. V was pared by 2 bases and J by 8 bases, with 6 bases between. This CDR3 has 10 residues. CDR1 is GTSNPN and CDR2 is SVGIG in the germline V gene (reference sequence). The CDR3 sequence is CAWSRREAFF. Here the CDR3 DNA reads TGTGCCTGGAGTCGCAGAGAAGCTTTCTTT.

The chain links TRBV7-3 to TRBJ2-2, with 7 bases matching TRBD1. Germline V gene data show CDR1 as SGHTA and CDR2 as FQGTGA. This CDR3 contains 15 residues. V trimming: 5 bases; J trimming: 5 bases; junction bases outside the gene matches: 8. The CDR3 spells CASSLGQVGTGELFF. For the CDR3, the DNA is TGTGCCAGCAGCCTAGGACAGGTCGGGACCGGGGAGCTGTTTTTT.

V is TRBV6-1 and J is TRBJ2-3; 8 bases are shared with TRBD1. CDR1 is MNHNS, CDR2 SASEGT, per germline. This CDR3 region has 17 residues. V lost 3 bases and J lost 4; bases outside the gene matches: 12. In DNA, the CDR3 is TGTGCCAGCAGTGAGGAACCAGGGGGCGTGTTTGCAGATACGCAGTATTTT. Its translation: CASSEEPGGVFADTQYF.

V and J are TRBV19 and TRBJ2-3, with 7 positions matching TRBD2. The CDR3 extends over 16 amino acids. From germline, CDR1 is LNHDA and CDR2 SQIVND (reference sequence). The junction had 9 bases not matched to a gene; V was cut back by 4 bases and J by 2 bases. DNA of the CDR3: TGTGCCAGTAGTAAACGACAGCGGGGACCCACAGATACGCAGTATTTT. Protein: CASSKRQRGPTDTQYF.

The chain has TRBV5-1 and TRBJ1-1; a weak D match, TRBD1 (6 bases). This CDR3 spans 15 amino acids. Trimming cost V 2 bases and J 0 bases, with 11 bases left between them. CDR1 is SGHRS and CDR2 is YFSETQ in the germline V gene. In DNA, the CDR3 is TGCGCCAGCAGCTTAGGGGGTTTAGTGAACACTGAAGCTTTCTTT. It codes for CASSLGGLVNTEAFF.

The chain carries TRBV9 and TRBJ2-2; 9 nucleotides line up with TRBD2. CDR1 SGDLS and CDR2 YYNGEE come from the germline V gene. The trim removed 1 base at V and 2 bases at J, leaving 3 bases unmatched. This CDR3 is built from 16 residues. The CDR3 protein is CASSVSGLANTGELFF. CDR3 DNA: TGTGCCAGCAGCGTATCGGGACTAGCAAACACCGGGGAGCTGTTTTTT.

The V and J genes are TRBV29-1 and TRBJ2-6; perhaps TRBD2 as D (5 bases). V gave up 3 bases and J gave up 0 bases, with 6 bases separating them. The CDR3 is made up of 14 amino acids. CDR1 is SQVTM and CDR2 is ANQGSEA in the germline V gene. CDR3 sequence: CSVDGSSGANVLTF. The CDR3 bases are TGCAGCGTTGATGGGAGCTCTGGGGCCAACGTCCTGACTTTC.

This clone was seen just once. The chain combines TRBV27 with TRBJ1-2; 7 bases match TRBD1. There are 16 residues in the CDR3. Per germline, CDR1 MNHEY and CDR2 SMNVEV (reference sequence). V shed 2 bases and J 0 bases; nucleotides not matched to a gene: 6. The DNA for the CDR3 is TGTGCCAGCAGTTTACTCGGGACAGAAGCTAACTATGGCTACACCTTC. As protein: CASSLLGTEANYGYTF.

V is TRBV5-1 and J is TRBJ1-1; 8 bases are shared with TRBD1. The CDR3 is 19 amino acids. With V trimmed by 0 bases and J by 1 base, 14 bases remained unmatched. CDR1 is SGHRS, CDR2 YFSETQ, per germline. As DNA, the CDR3 is TGCGCCAGCAGCTTGGCCTTTCGCGGGCAGGGGGCCTCGAACACTGAAGCTTTCTTT. This encodes CASSLAFRGQGASNTEAFF.

The chain links TRBV28 to TRBJ1-6, with D uncertain. The germline CDR1 and CDR2 sequences are MDHEN and SYDVKM. Trimming left V 4 bases short and J 11 bases short, with 18 bases between. There are 15 residues in the CDR3. The CDR3: CASSYPGSKAAPLHF. In nucleotides, the CDR3 is TGTGCCAGCAGTTATCCGGGGTCCAAGGCTGCACCCCTCCACTTT.